These 7 T cell receptor beta chains were sequenced from one sample in a study of human thymus T cells. The protocol was immunoSEQ multiplex PCR, while the TCRdb copy is restricted to in-frame clones and leaves out a portion. The sample has roughly 77,000 clones; roughly 94% are singletons. Thymic samples were excised during corrective heart operations. The source material was thymus tissue. The receptors were sampled from a girl less than two years old with a congenital heart defect but otherwise immunologically healthy.

The rearrangement joins TRBV6-5 to TRBJ2-7; 8 bases match TRBD1. The CDR3 is 14 residues long. J gave up 4 bases and V 6 bases, and 8 bases lay outside the gene matches. The germline gives CDR1 MNHEY, CDR2 SVGAGI. The CDR3 nucleotides are TGTGCCAGCAGCCGGACAGGGCCTTTATACGAGCAGTACTTC. It translates to CASSRTGPLYEQYF.

The chain links TRBV18 to TRBJ1-2, with D possibly TRBD1 on 5 matching bases. The CDR3 covers 14 residues. Trimming took off 3 bases at V and 1 base at J, with 9 bases between the two ends. CDR1 and CDR2 (germline): KGHSH, LQKENI. CDR3 amino acids: CASSPDQGNYGYTF. The CDR3 nucleotides are TGTGCCAGCTCACCTGACCAGGGTAACTATGGCTACACCTTC.

The chain carries TRBV5-1 and TRBJ2-7; 11 bases match TRBD2. Germline lookup yields CDR1 SGHRS and CDR2 YFSETQ. CDR3 length: 15 residues. With 5 bases clipped from V and 1 base from J, the junction kept 5 bases outside the gene matches. The CDR3 nucleotides read TGCGCCAGCAGTTATACTAGCGGGAGTTCCTACGAGCAGTACTTC. It translates to CASSYTSGSSYEQYF.

The chain carries TRBV11-2 and TRBJ2-3; 11 bases are a match to TRBD2. The V and J ends lost 5 bases and 3 bases, in that order; junction bases with no gene match: 13. The CDR3 length is 18 residues. The germline V gene has CDR1 SGHAT and CDR2 FQNNGV. In DNA, the CDR3 is TGTGCCAGCAGCCAGGGGGCCCCACTAGCGGGAGCAACAGATACGCAGTATTTT. This encodes CASSQGAPLAGATDTQYF.

The chain uses TRBV5-1 and TRBJ2-3; D possibly corresponds to TRBD2 (6 bases). Germline lookup yields CDR1 SGHRS and CDR2 YFSETQ. This CDR3 spans 16 amino acids. The V and J ends lost 6 bases and 1 base respectively, with 18 bases between them. DNA of the CDR3: TGCGCCAGCACTCGGTGGCGGCCGGGAGGCACAGATACGCAGTATTTT. It codes for CASTRWRPGGTDTQYF.

This clone was seen only once. The rearrangement joins TRBV15 to TRBJ2-1; D perhaps matches TRBD2 (5 bases). Germline V lookup: CDR1 LNHNV, CDR2 YYDKDF (reference sequence). V was clipped by 1 base and J by 6 bases, with 19 bases between them. There are 17 residues in the CDR3. DNA of the CDR3: TGTGCCACCAGCAGAGTGTTCTCGGGGTTCTCCCCCAATGAGCAGTTCTTC. This codes for CATSRVFSGFSPNEQFF.

Here the CDR3 reads CASSSSRLAEGNEQFF. In DNA form, the CDR3 reads TGCGCCAGCAGCTCCTCTAGACTAGCTGAGGGCAATGAGCAGTTCTTC. The chain uses TRBV5-1 and TRBJ2-1, with 7 bases aligning to TRBD2. V shed 3 bases and J 6 bases; nucleotides not matched to a gene: 12. There are 16 residues in the CDR3. Germline V lookup: CDR1 SGHRS, CDR2 YFSETQ.